The next 20 T cell receptor beta chains were all read from a single sample in a study of T-cell reconstitution after alpha-beta-depleted transplantation in children. Unique molecular identifiers were incorporated into the prepared TCRbeta library. From the PCR reads, TCRdb called clonotypes with MiXCR, one entry per CDR3 protein. There are about 230,000 distinct CDR3 sequences in the sample; approximately 11% occur only once, and approximately 30% lies in the top ten. The material sequenced was PBMCs, taken before TCRalphabeta/CD19-depleted stem cell transplant. The receptor set was obtained from a child younger than two with acute myeloid leukemia, due to receive a stem cell transplant.

This clonotype was recorded many times. The CDR3 nucleotides are TGCGCCAGCAGTCAAGGTGGGATCGAGACCCAGTACTTC. The encoded protein is CASSQGGIETQYF. This sequence joins TRBV5-1 and TRBJ2-5; no clear D. This CDR3 comprises 13 residues. Germline V gene data show CDR1 as SGHRS and CDR2 as YFSETQ. The germline V and J ends were trimmed by 5 bases and 5 bases, with 13 bases remaining between them.

As for this clonotype: A read error may explain this, as a much larger clone is one base away. V gene TRBV10-3 combines with J gene TRBJ2-6; no definite D call. CDR3 length: 15 residues. CDR1 is ENHRY, CDR2 SYGVKD, per germline. DNA for the CDR3: TGTGCCACCAGTGATTCGGGCTCTGGGGCCAACGTCCTGACTTTC. It yields the protein CATSDSGSGANVLTF.

In its sample, this clonotype was seen many times. This chain joins TRBV6-5 and TRBJ1-4; unclear D gene. The CDR3 covers 13 residues. Germline V lookup: CDR1 MNHEY, CDR2 SVGAGI. The V end lost 2 bases, the J end lost 8 bases, and 9 bases lay between the germline ends. CDR3 DNA: TGTGCCAGCAGTTACGCAGCGTCCGAAAAACTGTTTTTT. This gives the protein CASSYAASEKLFF.

With respect to this clonotype: It may be a read error: a sequence one base away is much more abundant. The J gene is TRBJ2-5, the V gene TRBV5-1; D not resolved. The CDR3 has 13 residues. V was clipped by 4 bases and J by 4 bases, with 11 bases between them. CDR1 and CDR2 (germline): SGHRS, YFSETQ. CDR3 loop: CASSTGRTETQYF. The CDR3 DNA reads TGCGCCAGCAGCACTGGACGGACAGAGACCCAGTACTTC.

This clonotype was counted at least ten times. The chain is built from TRBV28 and TRBJ1-1, with D possibly being TRBD1 (6 bases). Trimming pared 1 base from V and 4 bases from J, leaving 22 bases between. CDR1 is MDHEN, CDR2 SYDVKM, per germline. The length of the CDR3 is 18 residues. In DNA form, the CDR3 reads TGTGCCAGCAGTTTATTCGACTGGGCAGGGGCCCAGGCCACTGAAGCTTTCTTT. Translated: CASSLFDWAGAQATEAFF.

As concerns this clonotype: This may come from a read error, since a much larger clone is one base off. The V and J genes are TRBV5-1 and TRBJ1-2, with D possibly being TRBD1 (5 bases). CDR3 length: 15 amino acids. Per germline, CDR1 SGHRS and CDR2 YFSETQ. CDR3 amino acids: CATSRQGGIAYGHTF. For the CDR3, the DNA is TGCGCCACCTCCAGGCAGGGAGGAATTGCCTATGGCCACACCTTC.

This clonotype was seen many times. This chain connects TRBV5-1 to TRBJ2-7; no firm D call. V lost 4 bases, J lost 2 bases, and 10 bases lay in between. The CDR3 sequence is 13 residues long. The germline CDR1 and CDR2 sequences are SGHRS and YFSETQ. The CDR3 spells CASSPASTYEQYF. The CDR3 coding sequence is TGCGCCAGCAGCCCAGCTTCTACCTACGAGCAGTACTTC.

In this sample, this clonotype turned up many times. The genes are TRBV2 and TRBJ2-1, with 11 bases identical to TRBD2. Per germline, CDR1 SNHLY and CDR2 FYNNEI. The CDR3 contains 15 residues. The trim removed 8 bases at V and 6 bases at J, leaving 9 bases unmatched. The CDR3 region is CASCLAGGGGNEQFF. Written as DNA, the CDR3 is TGTGCCAGCTGCCTAGCGGGAGGCGGGGGCAATGAGCAGTTCTTC.

This clonotype was observed many times. The V gene is TRBV29-1, the J gene TRBJ2-1; D possibly uses TRBD1 or TRBD2 (5 bases each). The CDR3 runs to 14 residues. V lost 5 bases, J lost 0 bases, and 11 bases lay in between. Per the germline V gene, CDR1 is SQVTM and CDR2 is ANQGSEA. This chain's CDR3 is CSVWGSSSYNEQFF. The CDR3 nucleotides read TGCAGCGTTTGGGGGTCGAGCTCCTACAATGAGCAGTTCTTC.

The table lists this clonotype with many counts. The chain joins TRBV10-3 to TRBJ2-7; maybe TRBD2 (6 bases). Germline V gives CDR1 ENHRY, CDR2 SYGVKD. CDR3 size: 14 residues. With 4 bases removed from V and 3 bases from J, the gap between germline ends came to 13 bases. CDR3 residues: CAISGGREGYEQYF. The DNA for the CDR3 is TGTGCCATCAGTGGAGGGCGGGAAGGCTACGAGCAGTACTTC.

The chain uses TRBV2 and TRBJ1-1; no definite D call. The CDR3 contains 15 residues. Trimming pared 4 bases from V and 1 base from J, leaving 13 bases between. The germline CDR1 and CDR2 sequences are SNHLY and FYNNEI. The CDR3 here is CASSGVKEANTEAFF. In nucleotides, the CDR3 is TGTGCCAGCAGTGGGGTGAAGGAGGCGAACACTGAAGCTTTCTTT.

This clonotype was found many times. This chain connects TRBV5-1 to TRBJ1-3; the D is unclear. This CDR3 has 13 amino acids. CDR1 SGHRS and CDR2 YFSETQ come from the germline V gene. V lost 5 bases to trimming and J lost 0 bases, with 6 bases between them. DNA of the CDR3: TGCGCCAGCAGTTGGGTCTCTGGAAACACCATATATTTT. As protein: CASSWVSGNTIYF.

The sample holds many counts of this clonotype. This chain joins TRBV12-3 or TRBV12-4 and TRBJ1-2; no reliable D call. CDR3 length: 10 amino acids. V dropped 11 bases and J dropped 5 bases, with 9 bases sitting between them. CDR3 in amino acids: CAVAGYGYTF. CDR3 nucleotides: TGTGCCGTGGCGGGTTATGGCTACACCTTC.

This clonotype came up many times. The genes are TRBV7-9 and TRBJ1-3; D remains unclear. The CDR3 spans 13 residues. From germline, CDR1 is SEHNR and CDR2 FQNEAQ (reference sequence). Trimming shortened V by 8 bases and J by 2 bases, and 10 bases separated the two germline ends. CDR3 amino acids: CASGKDAGNTIYF. The CDR3 DNA reads as TGTGCCAGCGGGAAGGACGCTGGAAACACCATATATTTT.

This clonotype was seen many times. The CDR3 reads CASRYSGRTDTQYF. The CDR3 nucleotides read TGCGCCAGCAGATATAGCGGGAGAACAGATACGCAGTATTTT. The rearrangement uses TRBV10-2 and TRBJ2-3; 9 positions agree with TRBD2. V trimming: 6 bases; J trimming: 3 bases; junction bases outside the gene matches: 4. The CDR3 sequence is 14 residues long. Germline assignment: CDR1 WSHSY and CDR2 SAAADI.

V and J are TRBV29-1 and TRBJ1-5; D gene uncertain. Trimming pared 4 bases from V and 6 bases from J, leaving 13 bases between. The CDR3 runs 13 residues. Looked up from germline, CDR1 is SQVTM and CDR2 is ANQGSEA. The CDR3 DNA reads as TGCAGCGTTGCCCCCCAGGTGGGTCAGCCCCAGCATTTT. Residues: CSVAPQVGQPQHF.

This clonotype came up many times. The chain couples TRBV28 to TRBJ2-1; D ambiguous. Germline V lookup: CDR1 MDHEN, CDR2 SYDVKM. The CDR3 length is 13 residues. V lost 8 bases to trimming and J lost 1 base, with 9 bases between them. The CDR3 coding sequence is TGTGCCAGCTTAGGTGCTTCCTACAATGAGCAGTTCTTC. Protein product: CASLGASYNEQFF.

To note about this clonotype: At one end, the junction sequence differs from germline, possibly due to a read error. The chain combines TRBV7-8 with TRBJ1-1, with unresolved D. The V gene's germline CDR1 is SGHVS and CDR2 FQNEAQ. The CDR3 has 13 amino acids. CDR3 DNA: TGTGCCAGCAGCTTACGAAGCGGAACTGGAGCTTTCTTT. Residues: CASSLRSGTGAFF.

This clonotype has a count of ten or more. The J gene is TRBJ2-7, the V gene TRBV5-1; D perhaps matches TRBD2 (6 bases). V lost 4 bases, J lost 3 bases, and 20 bases lay in between. CDR1 is SGHRS and CDR2 is YFSETQ in the germline V gene. CDR3 length: 16 amino acids. CDR3: CASSLRDVSGLYEQYF. In DNA, the CDR3 is TGCGCCAGCAGCCTGCGGGATGTTAGCGGTCTCTACGAGCAGTACTTC.

This clonotype has a count of ten or more. The J gene is TRBJ1-2, the V gene TRBV20-1; D uncertain. Germline V gene lookup returns CDR1 DFQATT and CDR2 SNEGSKA (reference sequence). This CDR3 has 14 amino acids. V lost 0 bases and J lost 3, with 11 bases in between. The CDR3 is CSAREMNGYYGYTF. The CDR3 DNA is TGCAGTGCTAGAGAAATGAACGGCTACTATGGCTACACCTTC.